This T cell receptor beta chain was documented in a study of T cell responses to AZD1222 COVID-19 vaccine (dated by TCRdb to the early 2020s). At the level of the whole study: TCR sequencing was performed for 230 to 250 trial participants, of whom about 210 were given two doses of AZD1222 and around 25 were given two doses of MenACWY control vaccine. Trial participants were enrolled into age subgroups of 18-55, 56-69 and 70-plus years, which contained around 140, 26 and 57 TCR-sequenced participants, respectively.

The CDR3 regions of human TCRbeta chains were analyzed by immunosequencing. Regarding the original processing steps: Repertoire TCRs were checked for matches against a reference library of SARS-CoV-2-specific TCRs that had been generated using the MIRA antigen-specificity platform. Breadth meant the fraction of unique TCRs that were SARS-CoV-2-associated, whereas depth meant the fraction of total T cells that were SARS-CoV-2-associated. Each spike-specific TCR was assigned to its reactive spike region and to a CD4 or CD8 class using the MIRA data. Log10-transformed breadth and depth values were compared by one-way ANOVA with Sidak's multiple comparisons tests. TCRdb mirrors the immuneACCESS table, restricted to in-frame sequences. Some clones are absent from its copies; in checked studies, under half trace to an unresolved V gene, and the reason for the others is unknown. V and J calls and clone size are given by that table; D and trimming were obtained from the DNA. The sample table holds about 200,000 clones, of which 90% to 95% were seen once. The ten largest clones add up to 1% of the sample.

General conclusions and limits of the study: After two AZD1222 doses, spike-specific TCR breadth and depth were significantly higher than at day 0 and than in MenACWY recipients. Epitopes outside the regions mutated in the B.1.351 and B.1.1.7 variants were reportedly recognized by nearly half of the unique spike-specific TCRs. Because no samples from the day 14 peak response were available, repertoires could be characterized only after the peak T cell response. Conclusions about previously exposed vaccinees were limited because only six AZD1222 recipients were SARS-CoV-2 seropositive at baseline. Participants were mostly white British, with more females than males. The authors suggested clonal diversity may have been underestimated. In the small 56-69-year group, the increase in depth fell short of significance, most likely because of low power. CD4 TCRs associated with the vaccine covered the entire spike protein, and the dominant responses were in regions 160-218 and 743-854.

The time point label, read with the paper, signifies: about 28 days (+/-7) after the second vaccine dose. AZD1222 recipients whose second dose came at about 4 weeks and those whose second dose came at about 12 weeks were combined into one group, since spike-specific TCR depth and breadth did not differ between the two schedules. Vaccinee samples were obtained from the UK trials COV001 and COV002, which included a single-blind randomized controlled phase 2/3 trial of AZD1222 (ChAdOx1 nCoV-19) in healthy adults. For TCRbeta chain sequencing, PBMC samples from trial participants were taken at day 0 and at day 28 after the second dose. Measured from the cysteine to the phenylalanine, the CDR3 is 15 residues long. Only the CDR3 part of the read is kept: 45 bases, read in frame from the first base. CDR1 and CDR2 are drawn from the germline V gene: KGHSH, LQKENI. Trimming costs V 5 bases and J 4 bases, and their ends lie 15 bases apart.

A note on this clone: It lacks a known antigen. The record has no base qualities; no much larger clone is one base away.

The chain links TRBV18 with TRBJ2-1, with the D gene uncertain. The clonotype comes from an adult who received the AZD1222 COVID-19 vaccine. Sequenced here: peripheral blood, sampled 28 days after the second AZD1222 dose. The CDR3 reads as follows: CASSSPEDGYNEQFF. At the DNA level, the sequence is TGTGCCAGCTCATCCCCCGAGGATGGTTACAATGAGCAGTTCTTC.